This T cell receptor beta chain was retrieved from a study of beta chain features in type 1 diabetes. Study outcomes and limitations: It was possible that PCR favored shorter templates, equally so in patients and controls. Insertion counts at VDJ junctions were lower in type 1 diabetes patients, who also showed more deletions there. When Type 1 diabetes patients were examined, their TCRB CDR3s proved moderately but significantly shorter in all four CD4+ subsets. The naive, central memory and Treg TCRB repertoires of patients appeared to be more similar to one another than those of healthy donors.

A sort by CD45RO/CCR7/CD25/CD127/CD95/CD27 yielded CD4+ naive, central memory, regulatory and stem cell-like memory cells. A word on this clone: Its cognate antigen is unknown.

Every isolated RNA sample was fully reverse transcribed, so sequencing captured expressed TCRB transcripts. TCRdb keeps only in-frame clones here, not all; method: immunoSEQ multiplex PCR. Among about 260,000 clones listed, around 25% were seen once. Germline V gene lookup returns CDR1 SQVTM and CDR2 ANQGSEA. The CDR3 runs 13 residues. Losses at the gene ends were 7 bases for V and 0 bases for J; bases not matched to a gene: 5. This sequence originates from a woman under 40 with type 1 diabetes. The chain employs TRBV29-1 and TRBJ1-2; 7 bases are shared with TRBD1. The sequencing input was naive CD4+ T cells from blood. CDR3: CSARQGSNYGYTF. CDR3 coding DNA: TGCAGCGCTAGACAGGGTTCTAACTATGGCTACACCTTC.